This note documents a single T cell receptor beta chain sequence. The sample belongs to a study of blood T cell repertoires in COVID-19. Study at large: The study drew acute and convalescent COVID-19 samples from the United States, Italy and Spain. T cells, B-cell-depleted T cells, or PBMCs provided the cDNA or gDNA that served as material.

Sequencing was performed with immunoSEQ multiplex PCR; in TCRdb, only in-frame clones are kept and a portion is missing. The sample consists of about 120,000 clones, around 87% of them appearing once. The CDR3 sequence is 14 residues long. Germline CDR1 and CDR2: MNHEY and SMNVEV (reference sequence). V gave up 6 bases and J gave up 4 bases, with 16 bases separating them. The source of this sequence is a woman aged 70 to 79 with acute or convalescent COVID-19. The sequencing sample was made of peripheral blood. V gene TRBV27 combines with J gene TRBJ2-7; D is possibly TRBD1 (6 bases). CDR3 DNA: TGTGCCAGCAGGGGGGACATGGGGAATTACGAGCAGTACTTC. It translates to CASRGDMGNYEQYF.